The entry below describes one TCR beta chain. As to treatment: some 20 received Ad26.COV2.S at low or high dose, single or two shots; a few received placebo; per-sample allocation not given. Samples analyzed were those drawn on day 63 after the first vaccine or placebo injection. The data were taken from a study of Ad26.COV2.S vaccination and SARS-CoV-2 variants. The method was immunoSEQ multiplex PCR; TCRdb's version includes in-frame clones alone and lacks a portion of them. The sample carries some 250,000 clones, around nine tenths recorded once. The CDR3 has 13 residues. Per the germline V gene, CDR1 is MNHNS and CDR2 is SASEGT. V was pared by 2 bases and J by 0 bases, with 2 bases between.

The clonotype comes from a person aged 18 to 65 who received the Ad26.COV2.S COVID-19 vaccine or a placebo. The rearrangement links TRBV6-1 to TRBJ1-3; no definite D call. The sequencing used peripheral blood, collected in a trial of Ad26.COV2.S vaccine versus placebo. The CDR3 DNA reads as TGTGCCAGCAGTGAAAGCTCTGGAAACACCATATATTTT. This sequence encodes CASSESSGNTIYF.